The sequence of this TCR beta chain was determined in a study of identical twins (dated by TCRdb to 2016 to 2017). For context, the study as a whole: To test whether fetal clonotypes persist, this study deep-sequenced TCR alpha and beta repertoires from monozygotic twins, from unrelated adults of various ages, and from cord blood. To rule out contamination, replicate twin experiments were performed at different times with different library preparation protocols. What the work shows at the level of the full study, not this receptor alone: Because the same donors could not be followed over many years, conclusions were based on cross-sectional statistical analysis. Abundant cord blood beta clonotypes carried fewer insertions; young adult naive repertoires showed a weaker similar trend, while memory repertoires showed none. The excess sharing between twins in beta out-of-frame sequences was weaker because fewer shared sequences reduced the signal-to-noise ratio. Recombination models systematically underestimated out-of-frame TCR alpha sharing in monozygotic twins but agreed with sharing between unrelated individuals. Invariant T cells such as MAIT and iNKT could partly confound zero-insertion analyses, though diverse VJ usage argued against this for most clonotypes. Compared with coincidental sharing between unrelated individuals, out-of-frame TCR alpha sequences shared between twins had an excess of sequences with low generation probability.

The germline V gene supplies CDR1 ENHRY and CDR2 SYGVKD. Trimmed from V: 6 bases; trimmed from J: 2 bases; junction bases lacking a gene match: 2. The CDR3 starts with the cysteine, ends with the phenylalanine, and has 14 residues. The sequence is cut down to CDR3 DNA, 42 bases in frame from base 1. The library was produced with 5' RACE. The sequencer listed for this sample is Illumina HiSeq 2000. A universal primer binding site was added through template switching, and the final cDNA carried a unique molecular identifier so that TCR cDNA molecules could be counted accurately. First-strand cDNA for TCR alpha and beta chains was synthesized from specific primers in the conserved constant-segment region. Each cDNA library was double barcoded, with a SMART-Mk sample barcode plus Illumina barcodes, to control for contamination. TruSeq adapter sequences and Illumina sample barcodes were added in two successive PCR steps. The Illumina HiSeq platform was used with custom primers to sequence TCR alpha and beta cDNA libraries. The original methods were these. MiGEC processed the raw reads to extract unique molecular identifiers, while MiXCR was used to determine the CDR3 positions. Recombination models were inferred per individual with the repgenHMM and IGoR tools using an EM algorithm. Shared clonotype analysis was performed with the tcR package in R, normalizing sharing by the product of cloneset sizes. To study raw recombination without the effects of thymic and clonal selection, out-of-frame nonproductive sequences were analyzed. The raw public reads went through TCRdb reprocessing: fastp at Q25, MiXCR clone calling, in-frame beta chains kept. Identical CDR3 proteins give one entry, which carries the most common genes and DNA. These V and J calls originate from TCRdb's pipeline instead of the authors' own analysis. This sample gives roughly 240,000 distinct CDR3 sequences in total; around 7% of them show up just once. More than 3% of the sample comes from the top ten.

Every donor was a healthy Caucasian. Three pairs of female monozygotic twins, all aged roughly 18 to 30 years, made up the twin cohort. Miltenyi CD45RO+ enrichment and human naive T-cell isolation kits were used to isolate memory (CD45RO+) and naive T cells from PBMC. This clonotype was counted at least ten times. What this receptor recognizes is not known. Base qualities are not at hand, and no much larger clone is one base apart. The sample also formed part of further work on yellow fever vaccine responses in identical twins. Per the second study: The T cell response to vaccination in identical twins was reported by the authors to appear partly convergent and partly personalized. In the study, vaccine-responding T cell clones were precisely tracked in identical twins.

The origin of this receptor is a woman aged 18-29 years in good health. Sequenced input: memory (CD45RO+) T cells sorted from blood. The cell subset or site label on this specimen signifies: CD45RO+ enriched T cells. This receptor chain uses TRBV10-3 and TRBJ2-5; TRBD2 lines up with 11 middle nucleotides. The CDR3 region: CAISTSGGQETQYF. The sequence in DNA is TGTGCCATCAGCACTAGCGGGGGTCAAGAGACCCAGTACTTC.